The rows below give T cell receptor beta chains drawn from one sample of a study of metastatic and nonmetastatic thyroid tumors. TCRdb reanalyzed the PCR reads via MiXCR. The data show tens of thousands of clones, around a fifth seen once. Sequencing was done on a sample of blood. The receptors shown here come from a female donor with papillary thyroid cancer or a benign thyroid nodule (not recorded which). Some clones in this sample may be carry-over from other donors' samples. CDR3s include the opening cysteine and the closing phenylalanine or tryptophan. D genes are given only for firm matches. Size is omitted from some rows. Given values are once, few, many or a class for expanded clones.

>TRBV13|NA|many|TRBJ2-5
TGTGCCAGCAGCTTTTTTTCCCAAGAGACCCAGTACTTC
CASSFFSQETQYF
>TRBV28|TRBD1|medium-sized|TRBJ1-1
TGTGCCAGCAGAGAGGACAGGGGCAACACTGAAGCTTTCTTT
CASREDRGNTEAFF
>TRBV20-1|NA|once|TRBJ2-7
TGCAGTGCTAGAGGGTCTAGCAGCTACGAGCAGTACTTC
CSARGSSSYEQYF
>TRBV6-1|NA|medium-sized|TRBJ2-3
TGTGCCAGCAGTCCACAGGGCTATACGCAGTATTTT
CASSPQGYTQYF
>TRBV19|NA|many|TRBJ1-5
TGTGCCAGTAGAAGGACCCTGAGGCCCAATCAGCCCCAGCATTTT
CASRRTLRPNQPQHF
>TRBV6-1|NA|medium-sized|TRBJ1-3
TGTGCCAGCAGTCGGACAGTCTCTGGAAACACCATATATTTT
CASSRTVSGNTIYF
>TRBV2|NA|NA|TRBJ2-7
TGTGCCAGCAGTGAATCAGGACGATTCGGGTCACCGGCCTACGAGCAGTACTTC
CASSESGRFGSPAYEQYF
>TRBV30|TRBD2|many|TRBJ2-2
TGTGCCTGGAGTGTCACTAGCGGGAGAACCGGGGAGCTGTTTTTT
CAWSVTSGRTGELFF
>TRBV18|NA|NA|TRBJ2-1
TGTGCCAGCTCGAGGGACTCATTCTACAATGAGCAGTTCTTC
CASSRDSFYNEQFF
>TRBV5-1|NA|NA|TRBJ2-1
TGCGCCAGCAGCTTGGAACTAGCCCTAAATGAGCAGTTCTTC
CASSLELALNEQFF
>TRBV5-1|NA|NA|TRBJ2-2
TGCGCCAGCAAAGTAACAGGGTTTACGAGCACCGGGGAGCTGTTTTTT
CASKVTGFTSTGELFF
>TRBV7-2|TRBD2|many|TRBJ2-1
TGTGCCAGCAGCCACAAGGGACTAGACTCCTACAATGAGCAGTTCTTC
CASSHKGLDSYNEQFF
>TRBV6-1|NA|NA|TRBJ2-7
TGTGCCAGCAGACTTAAGAGGGTTGCGGACGAGCAGTACTTC
CASRLKRVADEQYF
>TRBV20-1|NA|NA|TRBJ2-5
TGCAGTGCGCCTCGGGGGCGAGAGACCCAGTACTTC
CSAPRGRETQYF
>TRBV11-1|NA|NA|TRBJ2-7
TGTGCCAGCAGTTCACTCATTTTGGGTGAGCAGTACTTC
CASSSLILGEQYF
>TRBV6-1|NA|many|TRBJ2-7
TGTGCCAGCAGTGAACCGGGGAACTCCTACGAGCAGTACTTC
CASSEPGNSYEQYF
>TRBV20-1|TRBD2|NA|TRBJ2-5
TGCAGTGCTCGTAGCGGGGGCGTCCAGCGGACCCAGTACTTC
CSARSGGVQRTQYF
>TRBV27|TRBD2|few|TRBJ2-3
TGTGCCAGTGGTAGCGGGAGGGACGATACGCAGTATTTT
CASGSGRDDTQYF
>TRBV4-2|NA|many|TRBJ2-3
TGTGCCAACAGCCAGCTTGCTAGCGCAGGCACAGATACGCAGTATTTT
CANSQLASAGTDTQYF
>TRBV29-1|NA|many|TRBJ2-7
TGCAGCGTTGATATGTCTGGGGTCGAGCAGTACTTC
CSVDMSGVEQYF